One and the same sample provided the 23 T cell receptor beta chains below, sequenced in a study of cytomegalovirus exposure and HLA in healthy donors. Vbeta (60) and Jbeta (13) primers were used in the PCR. Only in-frame clones appear in the TCRdb table, and some are missing; sequencing was by immunoSEQ multiplex PCR. In total, the table holds about 77,000 clones. Sequencing was carried out using PBMCs. These receptors came from a man aged 50-60 years in good health and CMV-seropositive.

The V and J genes are TRBV7-9 and TRBJ1-1; no clear D. CDR1 and CDR2 from the germline V gene are SEHNR and FQNEAQ (reference sequence). The CDR3 totals 12 residues. V lost 3 bases to trimming and J lost 3 bases, with 5 bases between them. The CDR3: CASSFRYTEAFF. The CDR3 bases are TGTGCCAGCAGCTTCCGTTACACTGAAGCTTTCTTT.

The J gene is TRBJ1-2, the V gene TRBV5-1; D perhaps matches TRBD1 (6 bases). The CDR3 has 14 amino acids. Germline V gives CDR1 SGHRS, CDR2 YFSETQ. Between the trimmed V and J ends, which lost 2 bases and 5 bases, there was a span of 13 bases. The DNA of the CDR3 is TGCGCCAGCAGCTTAGGGGACACTACATATGGCTACACCTTC. It specifies CASSLGDTTYGYTF.

The V gene is TRBV5-4, the J gene TRBJ2-1, with a possible D match to TRBD2 (6 bases). Trimming left V 5 bases short and J 5 bases short, with 17 bases between. Germline assignment: CDR1 SGHNT and CDR2 YYREEE (reference sequence). There are 15 residues in the CDR3. The DNA of the CDR3 is TGTGCCAGCAGTCCCGACCCCCGGAGGGACAATGAGCAGTTCTTC. Its translation: CASSPDPRRDNEQFF.

On this clone: A junction boundary mismatches the germline segment, possibly from a read error. This chain links TRBV4-2 with TRBJ2-5; no firm D call. Germline lookup yields CDR1 LGHNA and CDR2 YNFKEQ. The CDR3 is 13 residues long. CDR3 amino acids: CASSKERGETQYF. Here the CDR3 DNA reads TGTGCCAGCAGCAAAGAAAGAGGAGAGACCCAGTACTTC.

The rearrangement uses TRBV29-1 and TRBJ1-1; TRBD1 matches at 7 bases. V lost 1 base to trimming and J lost 2 bases; unmatched junction nucleotides: 7. Germline lookup yields CDR1 SQVTM and CDR2 ANQGSEA. This CDR3 contains 15 residues. CDR3 DNA: TGCAGCGTTGAAGGACAGGGTAGAGTCAACACTGAAGCTTTCTTT. It encodes CSVEGQGRVNTEAFF.

The genes are TRBV10-2 and TRBJ2-1, with a weak D call TRBD2 (7 bases). The ends were cut back, 3 bases at V and 2 bases at J, with 14 bases in the middle. Germline CDR1 WSHSY, CDR2 SAAADI. This CDR3 has 16 amino acids. CDR3 loop: CASSELGGATYNEQFF. The CDR3 DNA sequence: TGCGCCAGCAGTGAACTTGGGGGGGCCACCTACAATGAGCAGTTCTTC.

V usage is TRBV6-5 and J usage is TRBJ2-3; tentative D call: TRBD1 (5 bases). Germline V gives CDR1 MNHEY, CDR2 SVGAGI. The CDR3 contains 16 residues. V lost 4 bases and J lost 7, with 21 bases in between. CDR3 bases: TGTGCCAGCAGTTTTGGGATTGTTGGGGCTGGAAATACGCAGTATTTT. Its protein product is CASSFGIVGAGNTQYF.

This chain links TRBV7-2 with TRBJ2-1; D unclear. V lost 4 bases and J 5 bases, leaving 9 bases between the germline ends. CDR1 is SGHTA, CDR2 FQGNSA, per germline. This CDR3 has 13 amino acids. The CDR3 sequence is CASSSLYDNEQFF. The CDR3 DNA sequence: TGTGCCAGCAGCTCCCTGTATGACAATGAGCAGTTCTTC. The whole variable domain, remainder taken from reference TRBV7-2 and TRBJ2-1, is GAGVSQSPSNKVTEKGKDVELRCDPISGHTALYWYRQSLGQGLEFLIYFQGNSAPDKSGLPSDRFSAERTGGSVSTLTIQRTQQEDSAVYLCASSSLYDNEQFFGPGTRLTVL.

The chain has TRBV18 and TRBJ2-3, with D possibly matching TRBD2 (6 bases). The germline V gene has CDR1 KGHSH and CDR2 LQKENI. Trimming pared 6 bases from V and 1 base from J, leaving 17 bases between. There are 16 residues in the CDR3. CDR3 amino acids: CASSPGGASRTDTQYF. The CDR3 nucleotides are TGTGCCAGCTCCCCCGGGGGAGCGAGTCGCACAGATACGCAGTATTTT.

The chain joins TRBV6-1 to TRBJ1-1; a possible D gene is TRBD1 (5 bases). V was trimmed by 6 bases and J by 7 bases, leaving 12 bases between them. Germline CDR1 is MNHNS and CDR2 is SASEGT. CDR3 length: 12 amino acids. The CDR3 region is CASRQRQIEAFF. The CDR3 bases are TGTGCCAGCAGACAAAGACAGATTGAAGCTTTCTTT.

The rearrangement links TRBV6-5 to TRBJ1-2, with 7 positions matching TRBD1. The germline gives CDR1 MNHEY, CDR2 SVGAGI. With V trimmed by 4 bases and J by 4 bases, 3 bases remained unmatched. The CDR3 extends over 13 amino acids. CDR3 DNA: TGTGCCAGCAGTTGGGACAGTCTCTATGGCTACACCTTC. Its translation: CASSWDSLYGYTF.

The V gene is TRBV5-1, the J gene TRBJ2-6, with TRBD1 identical over 9 bases. Trimming cost V 8 bases and J 0 bases; bases outside gene matches: 9. The CDR3 has 17 residues. Germline CDR1 SGHRS, CDR2 YFSETQ. CDR3 residues: CASGGGQGLSGANVLTF. The DNA for the CDR3 is TGCGCCAGTGGGGGGGGACAGGGACTCTCTGGGGCCAACGTCCTGACTTTC.

The rearrangement links TRBV19 to TRBJ1-2; 9 nucleotides match TRBD1. Germline V lookup: CDR1 LNHDA, CDR2 SQIVND (reference sequence). V gave up 7 bases and J gave up 7 bases; unmatched junction bases: 10. The CDR3 consists of 14 residues. The CDR3 DNA sequence: TGTGCCAGTACGGGCGGACAGGGGCTTCGTGGCTACACCTTC. Translation gives CASTGGQGLRGYTF.

The V call is TRBV19, the J call TRBJ2-3; 8 nucleotides line up with TRBD1. The CDR3 runs 15 residues. The germline CDR1 and CDR2 sequences are LNHDA and SQIVND (reference sequence). After removal of 6 bases from V and 0 bases from J, the junction contained 5 bases not matched to a gene. The CDR3 is CASSDRGGSTDTQYF. The CDR3, as DNA: TGTGCCAGTAGCGACAGGGGCGGGAGCACAGATACGCAGTATTTT.

The CDR3 DNA reads as TGTGCCAGCAGTCGGACAGGGTTCTACGAGCAGTACGTC. Its translation is CASSRTGFYEQYV. The rearrangement joins TRBV11-2 to TRBJ2-7; 8 bases align to TRBD1. CDR1 and CDR2 (germline): SGHAT, FQNNGV. The junction had 4 bases not matched to a gene; V was cut back by 6 bases and J by 3 bases. The CDR3 sequence is 13 residues long.

The chain combines TRBV14 with TRBJ2-1; maybe TRBD2 (5 bases). The germline V gene has CDR1 SGHDN and CDR2 FVKESK. The CDR3 is 13 residues long. Trimming removed 0 bases at V and 8 bases at J, with 8 bases between. As DNA, the CDR3 is TGTGCCAGCAGCCAAGAGGCGGAGGATGAGCAGTTCTTC. It specifies CASSQEAEDEQFF. Using reference TRBV14 and TRBJ2-1 for the parts outside the CDR3, the full variable domain is EAGVTQFPSHSVIEKGQTVTLRCDPISGHDNLYWYRRVMGKEIKFLLHFVKESKQDESGMPNNRFLAERTGGTYSTLKVQPAELEDSGVYFCASSQEAEDEQFFGPGTRLTVL.

This chain joins TRBV6-1 and TRBJ2-3; D is undetermined. CDR3 length equals 16 residues. The V gene lost 2 bases and the J gene lost 5 bases, with 17 bases spanning the gap. Germline lookup yields CDR1 MNHNS and CDR2 SASEGT. The CDR3 protein is CASSENMGPEGDTQYF. The CDR3 region has the DNA TGTGCCAGCAGTGAAAATATGGGCCCCGAAGGAGATACGCAGTATTTT.

Turning to this clone: One junction end does not reproduce the germline sequence, and a read error may be involved. The rearrangement uses TRBV19 and TRBJ1-2; 7 positions match TRBD1. Per germline, CDR1 LNHDA and CDR2 SQIVND (reference sequence). The CDR3 has 16 residues. The CDR3 reads CASRIAGGSMNTGYTF. As DNA, the CDR3 is TGTGCCAGTAGAATAGCAGGGGGTAGCATGAATACCGGCTACACCTTC.

The rearrangement links TRBV5-1 to TRBJ1-1; no clear D gene. Per the germline V gene, CDR1 is SGHRS and CDR2 is YFSETQ. Trimming pared 0 bases from V and 4 bases from J, leaving 10 bases between. This CDR3 spans 14 amino acids. This CDR3 reads CASSLGPGSTEAFF. The DNA of the CDR3 is TGCGCCAGCAGCTTGGGCCCAGGAAGCACTGAAGCTTTCTTT.

The V call is TRBV6-1, the J call TRBJ1-2; the match to TRBD1 covers 7 bases. This CDR3 comprises 12 residues. V lost 4 bases, J lost 5 bases, and 1 base stayed unmatched. CDR1 is MNHNS, CDR2 SASEGT, per germline. CDR3 nucleotides: TGTGCCAGCAGTGGACAGGGTTATGGCTACACCTTC. It encodes CASSGQGYGYTF.

This chain joins TRBV2 and TRBJ2-1; D remains unclear. Looked up from germline, CDR1 is SNHLY and CDR2 is FYNNEI. The CDR3 runs to 11 residues. Trimming took off 7 bases at V and 6 bases at J, with 7 bases between the two ends. The CDR3 sequence: CASKLSNEQFF. As DNA, the CDR3 is TGTGCCAGCAAACTGAGCAATGAGCAGTTCTTC.

The rearrangement joins TRBV7-9 to TRBJ1-2; possible D gene TRBD1, 5 bases. The CDR3 sequence is 16 residues long. V lost 5 bases and J 6 bases, leaving 22 bases between the germline ends. CDR1 and CDR2 from the germline V gene are SEHNR and FQNEAQ (reference sequence). The CDR3 bases are TGTGCCAGCAGCCCACCGGGACTCTCGTTAACCGATGGCTACACCTTC. It codes for CASSPPGLSLTDGYTF.

The chain combines TRBV18 with TRBJ1-5; no clear D gene. Trimming shortened V by 0 bases and J by 1 base, and 13 bases separated the two germline ends. The CDR3 is 17 residues long. Per the germline V gene, CDR1 is KGHSH and CDR2 is LQKENI. This CDR3 reads CASSPPSSTLSNQPQHF. The CDR3 DNA reads as TGTGCCAGCTCACCACCGTCTAGTACTCTAAGCAATCAGCCCCAGCATTTT.